One and the same sample provided the 25 T cell receptor beta chains below, sequenced in a study of blood T cell repertoires in COVID-19. Generated by immunoSEQ multiplex PCR, the TCRdb table keeps only in-frame clones and is missing some. The sample comprises about 300,000 clones, roughly 90% of which are singletons, and approximately 2.4% rests with the top ten. The sample consisted of peripheral blood. The receptors were gathered from a man younger than 35 with active or convalescent COVID-19.

This clone has only one observation. This chain connects TRBV24-1 to TRBJ1-1; D is unresolved. Trimming cost V 8 bases and J 4 bases, with 7 bases left between them. CDR1 is KGHDR and CDR2 is SFDVKD in the germline V gene. There are 11 residues in the CDR3. This CDR3 is CATKRLTEAFF. CDR3 nucleotides: TGTGCCACCAAGAGACTCACTGAAGCTTTCTTT.

This rearrangement joins TRBV5-6 to TRBJ2-1, with 11 bases fitting TRBD1. The CDR3 has 14 residues. Germline CDR1 and CDR2: SGHDT and YYEEEE. With 7 bases clipped from V and 3 bases from J, the junction kept 3 bases outside the gene matches. The CDR3 reads CASGQGANYNEQFF. In DNA form, the CDR3 reads TGTGCCAGCGGACAGGGGGCGAACTACAATGAGCAGTTCTTC.

The genes are TRBV19 and TRBJ1-1, with 7 bases fitting TRBD1. Losses at the gene ends were 7 bases for V and 3 bases for J; bases not matched to a gene: 11. Per the germline V gene, CDR1 is LNHDA and CDR2 is SQIVND (reference sequence). The CDR3 has 15 residues. CDR3 sequence reads: CASKKKGTADTEAFF. CDR3 in DNA: TGTGCCAGTAAAAAGAAGGGGACAGCGGACACTGAAGCTTTCTTT.

The chain couples TRBV29-1 to TRBJ1-1, with D possibly TRBD1 on 6 matching bases. The V gene's germline CDR1 is SQVTM and CDR2 ANQGSEA. Between the trimmed V and J ends, which lost 4 bases and 1 base, there was a span of 16 bases. The CDR3 has 15 residues. The DNA of the CDR3 is TGCAGCGTTGGGTCAGGGGCTAGTGGGAACACTGAAGCTTTCTTT. Its protein is CSVGSGASGNTEAFF. Drawing the rest from reference TRBV29-1 and TRBJ1-1, the complete variable domain is SAVISQKPSRDICQRGTSLTIQCQVDSQVTMMFWYRQQPGQSLTLIATANQGSEATYESGFVIDKFPISRPNLTFSTLTVSNMSPEDSSIYLCSVGSGASGNTEAFFGQGTRLTVV.

Remarks on this clone: The sample carries other DNA sequences with the same CDR3. The chain employs TRBV19 and TRBJ2-7; 7 bases map to TRBD1. This CDR3 is built from 13 residues. CDR1 is LNHDA, CDR2 SQIVND, per germline (reference sequence). The J segment lost 2 bases and the V segment lost 5 bases, leaving 3 bases of the junction unmatched. The CDR3 DNA sequence: TGTGCCAGTAGTCCGGGGACAGCCTACGAGCAGTACTTC. This codes for CASSPGTAYEQYF.

The rearrangement uses TRBV18 and TRBJ1-3; 9 nucleotides match TRBD1. Germline V gene lookup returns CDR1 KGHSH and CDR2 LQKENI. This CDR3 comprises 16 residues. The J segment lost 3 bases and the V segment lost 4 bases, leaving 7 bases of the junction unmatched. CDR3 DNA: TGTGCCAGCTCACAGACAGGGGGTACGGTTGGAAACACCATATATTTT. Its translation: CASSQTGGTVGNTIYF.

This chain joins TRBV19 and TRBJ2-2, with 9 bases aligning to TRBD2. CDR1 and CDR2 from the germline V gene are LNHDA and SQIVND (reference sequence). This CDR3 is built from 17 residues. The J segment lost 4 bases and the V segment lost 7 bases, leaving 13 bases of the junction unmatched. The CDR3, as DNA: TGTGCCAGTACCCCCAGCGGGGGGCATGGAGCCACCGGGGAGCTGTTTTTT. Residues: CASTPSGGHGATGELFF.

This chain joins TRBV4-1 and TRBJ2-7; a weak D match, TRBD1 (5 bases). Trimming took 0 bases from V and 3 from J, leaving 6 bases between them. The CDR3 runs 13 residues. CDR1 is MGHRA, CDR2 YSYEKL, per germline. The chain's CDR3 is CASSQEGDYEQYF. The CDR3 bases are TGCGCCAGCAGCCAAGAAGGGGACTACGAGCAGTACTTC.

The V call is TRBV19, the J call TRBJ1-4, with TRBD1 identical over 9 bases. CDR3 size: 14 residues. Trimming at V came to 4 bases and at J to 8 bases, leaving 5 bases not matched to a gene. Germline-derived CDR1 and CDR2 are LNHDA and SQIVND (reference sequence). CDR3 residues: CASSNRGPAEKLFF. CDR3 bases: TGTGCCAGTAGTAACAGGGGGCCCGCAGAAAAACTGTTTTTT.

This rearrangement joins TRBV19 to TRBJ2-7; D is ambiguous. CDR1 and CDR2 (germline): LNHDA, SQIVND (reference sequence). CDR3 length: 11 residues. V gave up 5 bases and J gave up 12 bases, with 14 bases separating them. The DNA for the CDR3 is TGTGCCAGTAGTTCTCCGCGGTCGCTGTACTTC. Amino acid sequence: CASSSPRSLYF.

This chain links TRBV7-8 with TRBJ1-3, with a possible D match to TRBD1 (5 bases). Per germline, CDR1 SGHVS and CDR2 FQNEAQ. The CDR3 is 19 residues long. The ends were cut back, 6 bases at V and 7 bases at J, with 31 bases in the middle. The CDR3 sequence: CASRAWEGPRLSGSNTIYF. The CDR3 DNA reads TGTGCCAGCAGAGCGTGGGAGGGGCCGCGGCTCTCCGGGAGTAACACCATATATTTT.

V usage is TRBV19 and J usage is TRBJ1-2; a possible D gene is TRBD1 (5 bases). V was pared by 1 base and J by 2 bases, with 11 bases between. The germline V gene encodes CDR1 LNHDA and CDR2 SQIVND (reference sequence). The CDR3 is 15 amino acids. CDR3 DNA: TGTGCCAGTAGTATAGGCCCGGCAGGGAACTATGGCTACACCTTC. This gives the protein CASSIGPAGNYGYTF.

CDR3 residues: CASRLHSGRDTDTQYF. CDR3 DNA: TGTGCCAGCAGACTTCATAGCGGGAGGGACACAGATACGCAGTATTTT. This chain connects TRBV6-4 to TRBJ2-3; 11 nucleotides line up with TRBD2. V dropped 6 bases and J dropped 2; count of bases not matched to a gene: 7. Germline values: CDR1 MRHNA, CDR2 SNTAGT. The CDR3 loop spans 16 amino acids.

The chain uses TRBV27 and TRBJ1-5, with unresolved D. Germline CDR1 is MNHEY and CDR2 is SMNVEV (reference sequence). V was pared by 5 bases and J by 9 bases, with 11 bases between. The CDR3 covers 12 residues. The CDR3 DNA sequence: TGTGCCAGCAGTCCCCGGCGCGGGCCCCAGCATTTT. Residues: CASSPRRGPQHF.

This chain joins TRBV14 and TRBJ2-2, with D unclear. From germline, CDR1 is SGHDN and CDR2 FVKESK. V dropped 0 bases and J dropped 4 bases, with 9 bases sitting between them. The CDR3 consists of 15 residues. The CDR3 loop is CASSQDISSTGELFF. CDR3 nucleotides: TGTGCCAGCAGCCAAGATATTTCCAGCACCGGGGAGCTGTTTTTT.

In this sample, this clone turned up a few times. The chain is built from TRBV6-1 and TRBJ1-3; D is perhaps TRBD1 (6 bases). This CDR3 is built from 16 residues. Germline CDR1 MNHNS, CDR2 SASEGT. V shed 2 bases and J shed 0 bases, with 11 bases lying between them. The CDR3 DNA sequence: TGTGCCAGCAGTGAACAAGAGGGACACTCTGGAAACACCATATATTTT. It encodes CASSEQEGHSGNTIYF.

This chain connects TRBV7-8 to TRBJ1-2, with D possibly TRBD1 on 6 matching bases. This CDR3 region has 16 residues. The germline V and J ends were trimmed by 5 bases and 8 bases, with 24 bases remaining between them. Germline CDR1 is SGHVS and CDR2 is FQNEAQ. The CDR3 DNA sequence: TGTGCCAGCAGCCTTTTGGACAGTATCGGTTCGGGCGGCTACACCTTC. Translated: CASSLLDSIGSGGYTF.

The chain is built from TRBV3-1 (or the pseudogene TRBV3-2) and TRBJ2-3; 9 positions agree with TRBD2. The CDR3 consists of 20 residues. Germline V gene sequence: CDR1 LGHDT, CDR2 YNNKEL (reference sequence). The V and J ends lost 4 bases and 2 bases, in that order; junction bases with no gene match: 19. CDR3 residues: CASSRSAGSGTSTLTDTQYF. The CDR3 nucleotides are TGTGCCAGCAGCCGGTCCGCCGGATCCGGGACTAGCACACTCACAGATACGCAGTATTTT.

This clone showed up just once. The chain joins TRBV27 to TRBJ2-7, with a weak D call TRBD1 (6 bases). The V end was cut by 0 bases, the J end by 3 bases, with 9 bases between. Looked up from germline, CDR1 is MNHEY and CDR2 is SMNVEV (reference sequence). The CDR3 length is 14 residues. For the CDR3, the DNA is TGTGCCAGCAGTTTATCCGGGACAATCTACGAGCAGTACTTC. Its protein is CASSLSGTIYEQYF.

The genes are TRBV2 and TRBJ1-2, with 8 bases identical to TRBD1. The CDR3 has 14 amino acids. The V gene's germline CDR1 is SNHLY and CDR2 FYNNEI. The V gene end was trimmed by 6 bases and the J gene end by 2 bases; junction bases not matched to a gene: 5. Here the CDR3 reads CASRNQGANYGYTF. CDR3 sequence (DNA): TGTGCCAGCAGAAACCAGGGGGCGAACTATGGCTACACCTTC.

This rearrangement joins TRBV13 to TRBJ1-5; TRBD1 matches 7 bases. Germline CDR1 reads PRHDT; CDR2 reads FYEKMQ (reference sequence). V dropped 5 bases and J dropped 8; count of bases not matched to a gene: 3. The CDR3 runs to 12 residues. The CDR3 protein is CASSTQGKPQHF. CDR3 bases: TGTGCCAGCAGCACACAGGGGAAGCCCCAGCATTTT.

This clone was counted a single time. J is TRBJ1-1 and V is TRBV4-2; D may be TRBD1 (5 bases). There are 15 residues in the CDR3. V dropped 3 bases and J dropped 6 bases, with 17 bases sitting between them. CDR1 and CDR2 (germline): LGHNA, YNFKEQ. CDR3 DNA sequence: TGTGCCAGCAGCCAGGTTGGGGAGGGGATTCCTGAAGCTTTCTTT. It encodes CASSQVGEGIPEAFF.

The J gene is TRBJ1-2, the V gene TRBV19; 7 bases align to TRBD1. CDR1 and CDR2 from the germline V gene are LNHDA and SQIVND (reference sequence). Trimming at V came to 3 bases and at J to 8 bases, leaving 12 bases not matched to a gene. The CDR3 consists of 15 residues. CDR3 nucleotide sequence: TGTGCCAGTAGTATGGGGGACAGCCTATACCAGGGCTACACCTTC. Amino acid sequence: CASSMGDSLYQGYTF.

The chain recombines TRBV5-1 with TRBJ2-2; 12 positions match TRBD1. This CDR3 comprises 15 residues. Looked up from germline, CDR1 is SGHRS and CDR2 is YFSETQ. The ends lost 7 bases at V and 8 bases at J; junction bases unmatched: 9. CDR3 region: CASAGTGGAVGELFF. CDR3 sequence (DNA): TGCGCCAGCGCAGGGACAGGGGGCGCAGTAGGGGAGCTGTTTTTT.

The J gene is TRBJ1-5, the V gene TRBV6-6; D remains unclear. V was clipped by 4 bases and J by 7 bases, with 20 bases between them. CDR1 and CDR2 from the germline V gene are MNHNY and SVGAGI (reference sequence). The CDR3 contains 16 residues. DNA of the CDR3: TGTGCCAGCAGTTCTCCTGGATCCGGTGCGGGACAGCCCCAGCATTTT. The encoded protein is CASSSPGSGAGQPQHF.